Listed below are T cell receptor beta chains from one sample, sequenced in a study of cytomegalovirus exposure and HLA in healthy donors. Profiled with immunoSEQ multiplex PCR; TCRdb holds only in-frame clones, not every one. The profile shows over 120,000 clones, less than 85% of them singletons. Sequencing input: PBMCs. Every receptor here comes from a woman aged 55 to 70 in good health and CMV-seropositive. Each CDR3 is given with its conserved first and last residue. A D gene is named only where the DNA matches it firmly. Rows may omit the clone size; those that give it use once, few, many or a size class.

d_call,clone_size,v_call,j_call,cdr3_aa,cdr3_nt
TRBD2,NA,TRBV5-4,TRBJ2-1,CASSLGGRGNEQFF,TGTGCCAGCAGCTTGGGCGGGAGAGGGAATGAGCAGTTCTTC
NA,NA,TRBV6-1,TRBJ1-4,CASSEDGGGFEKLFF,TGTGCCAGCAGTGAAGATGGAGGCGGGTTTGAAAAACTGTTTTTT
NA,NA,TRBV5-6,TRBJ2-7,CASSLISVPYEQYF,TGTGCCAGCAGCTTGATAAGCGTGCCGTACGAGCAGTACTTC
TRBD2,few,TRBV15,TRBJ2-2,CATKLAGVGGELFF,TGTGCCACCAAACTAGCGGGAGTTGGGGGGGAGCTGTTTTTT
TRBD1,once,TRBV5-6,TRBJ1-1,CASSLGQGATEAFF,TGTGCCAGCAGCCTGGGACAGGGCGCCACTGAAGCTTTCTTT
NA,NA,TRBV25-1,TRBJ1-1,CASSEHHRTEAFF,TGTGCCAGCAGTGAACATCACAGAACTGAAGCTTTCTTT
NA,NA,TRBV2,TRBJ1-5,CASSEAGSGHQPQHF,TGTGCCAGCAGTGAGGCAGGGTCTGGACATCAGCCCCAGCATTTT
TRBD1,once,TRBV28,TRBJ1-2,CQAGGSNYGYTF,TGTCAGGCAGGGGGATCTAACTATGGCTACACCTTC
NA,few,TRBV18,TRBJ1-2,CASSPLTGKGNYGYTF,TGTGCCAGCTCACCGCTTACAGGGAAGGGGAACTATGGCTACACCTTC
NA,NA,TRBV28,TRBJ2-7,CAPPGRNYEQYF,TGTGCCCCCCCTGGGAGGAATTACGAGCAGTACTTC
NA,NA,TRBV5-1,TRBJ2-3,CASKEARGTDTQYF,TGCGCCAGCAAGGAGGCCAGGGGAACAGATACGCAGTATTTT
NA,NA,TRBV5-1,TRBJ2-7,CASSLDSTGEQYF,TGCGCCAGCAGCTTGGACAGTACGGGAGAGCAGTACTTC
TRBD2,NA,TRBV28,TRBJ2-7,CASTPSGNSYEQYF,TGTGCCAGCACCCCTAGCGGGAACTCCTACGAGCAGTACTTC
NA,NA,TRBV2,TRBJ2-1,CASSVFRENEQFF,TGTGCCAGCAGTGTGTTTCGGGAAAATGAGCAGTTCTTC
TRBD1,NA,TRBV19,TRBJ1-5,CASSIWVGQGASQPQHF,TGTGCCAGTAGTATTTGGGTAGGGCAGGGGGCGTCTCAGCCCCAGCATTTT
NA,once,TRBV20-1,TRBJ1-2,CSGAGISGYTF,TGCAGTGGTGCAGGGATCTCTGGCTACACCTTC
NA,NA,TRBV5-6,TRBJ1-2,CASSPSWGGGYTF,TGTGCCAGCAGCCCCTCCTGGGGGGGAGGCTACACCTTC
NA,NA,TRBV28,TRBJ1-2,CASSSDYGYTF,TGTGCCAGCAGTTCAGACTATGGCTACACCTTC
NA,NA,TRBV6-5,TRBJ2-7,CASSYSPTYEQYF,TGTGCCAGCAGTTACTCCCCAACATACGAGCAGTACTTC
NA,NA,TRBV7-6,TRBJ2-5,CASSPSEVETQYF,TGTGCCAGCAGCCCAAGTGAGGTTGAGACCCAGTACTTC
NA,NA,TRBV9,TRBJ1-1,CASSGTEFTEAFF,TGTGCCAGCAGCGGGACAGAGTTCACTGAAGCTTTCTTT
NA,NA,TRBV2,TRBJ2-7,CASSEITGEQYF,TGTGCCAGCAGTGAGATCACAGGCGAGCAGTACTTC
NA,NA,TRBV28,TRBJ2-1,CASSPPGQGGSEQFF,TGTGCCAGCAGCCCCCCCGGGCAGGGGGGAAGTGAGCAGTTCTTC
NA,once,TRBV27,TRBJ2-7,CASSLGAQVYEQYF,TGTGCCAGCAGTTTAGGGGCCCAGGTCTACGAGCAGTACTTC
TRBD1,NA,TRBV5-1,TRBJ2-5,CASALQGPREETQYF,TGCGCCAGCGCACTACAGGGGCCCAGGGAGGAGACCCAGTACTTC
NA,few,TRBV11-2,TRBJ2-5,CASSLGRAEQYF,TGTGCCAGCAGCCTCGGGCGAGCGGAGCAGTACTTC
NA,once,TRBV7-6,TRBJ2-7,CASSLDGSEQYF,TGTGCCAGCAGCTTAGACGGGTCCGAGCAGTACTTC
TRBD1,NA,TRBV12-5,TRBJ1-1,CASGSPGGRNTEAFF,TGTGCTAGTGGTTCCCCAGGGGGGAGGAACACTGAAGCTTTCTTT
NA,NA,TRBV7-3,TRBJ1-1,CASSSGANTEAFF,TGTGCCAGCAGCTCAGGGGCGAACACTGAAGCTTTCTTT
TRBD2,NA,TRBV5-1,TRBJ2-1,CASSLATSGVNEQFF,TGCGCCAGCAGCTTGGCTACTAGCGGGGTCAATGAGCAGTTCTTC
NA,NA,TRBV29-1,TRBJ1-1,CSVVILNTEAFF,TGCAGCGTTGTTATTCTGAACACTGAAGCTTTCTTT
TRBD2,NA,TRBV5-5,TRBJ2-5,CASSSREGRETQYF,TGTGCCAGCAGCTCGCGGGAGGGCAGGGAGACCCAGTACTTC
NA,NA,TRBV28,TRBJ2-1,CASTPPRGGGPYNEQFF,TGTGCCAGCACCCCACCCCGGGGTGGCGGGCCGTACAATGAGCAGTTCTTC
NA,NA,TRBV19,TRBJ1-5,CASKKATQAREPQHF,TGTGCCAGTAAGAAGGCCACTCAGGCGAGGGAGCCCCAGCATTTT
NA,NA,TRBV15,TRBJ1-5,CATSVSVSNQPQHF,TGTGCCACCAGTGTGAGTGTGAGCAATCAGCCCCAGCATTTT
NA,NA,TRBV21-1,TRBJ1-5,CASSRGGTGNQPQHF,TGTGCCAGCAGCAGGGGGGGAACTGGGAATCAGCCCCAGCATTTT
TRBD2,NA,TRBV28,TRBJ2-3,CASAPAGGSRTDTQYF,TGTGCCAGCGCTCCGGCTGGCGGGAGTAGGACAGATACGCAGTATTTT
TRBD2,NA,TRBV7-7,TRBJ2-7,CASSPTSGFSYEQYF,TGTGCTAGCAGCCCGACTAGCGGGTTCTCCTACGAGCAGTACTTC
NA,few,TRBV6-6,TRBJ1-2,CASTHGGSNYGYTF,TGTGCCAGCACTCACGGGGGATCTAACTATGGCTACACCTTC
NA,NA,TRBV28,TRBJ1-1,CASQPGQPNTEAFF,TGTGCCAGTCAACCGGGACAACCCAACACTGAAGCTTTCTTT
TRBD1,NA,TRBV4-1,TRBJ1-2,CASSPSQGAPYGYTF,TGCGCCAGCAGCCCATCACAGGGGGCTCCCTATGGCTACACCTTC
NA,NA,TRBV19,TRBJ2-1,CASSFGLDNEQFF,TGTGCCAGTAGTTTTGGACTGGACAATGAGCAGTTCTTC
TRBD2,few,TRBV7-2,TRBJ2-7,CASSSSGRYEQYF,TGTGCCAGCAGCTCTAGCGGGAGGTACGAGCAGTACTTC
NA,few,TRBV28,TRBJ2-5,CASSPLGGVGRETQYF,TGTGCCAGCAGTCCCCTCGGAGGGGTCGGTAGAGAGACCCAGTACTTC
TRBD2,NA,TRBV6-1,TRBJ2-1,CASNSGRASEQFF,TGTGCCAGCAATAGCGGGAGGGCCAGTGAGCAGTTCTTC
NA,once,TRBV10-1,TRBJ2-1,CASRGSRGEQFF,TGCGCCAGCAGGGGGTCTAGGGGTGAGCAGTTCTTC
TRBD1,few,TRBV30,TRBJ1-2,CAWSTGQGRYGYTF,TGTGCCTGGAGTACCGGACAGGGACGCTATGGCTACACCTTC
TRBD1,NA,TRBV27,TRBJ1-1,CASSTGQTNTEAFF,TGTGCCAGCAGCACGGGACAGACGAACACTGAAGCTTTCTTT
NA,NA,TRBV9,TRBJ2-1,CASSVAAGRYNEQFF,TGTGCCAGCAGCGTAGCAGCGGGCCGCTACAATGAGCAGTTCTTC
NA,once,TRBV30,TRBJ1-2,CAWSVLPGDGYTF,TGTGCCTGGAGTGTACTCCCGGGGGATGGCTACACCTTC
NA,NA,TRBV4-1,TRBJ1-1,CASSHYQRGITEAFF,TGCGCCAGCAGCCATTACCAAAGGGGGATTACTGAAGCTTTCTTT
TRBD2,few,TRBV2,TRBJ2-3,CASSASGGTTDTQYF,TGTGCCAGCAGTGCCAGCGGGGGGACCACAGATACGCAGTATTTT
NA,NA,TRBV7-9,TRBJ2-5,CASSLGNGRGTQYF,TGTGCCAGCAGCTTAGGTAACGGGAGAGGGACCCAGTACTTC
TRBD1,NA,TRBV11-2,TRBJ1-2,CASSPGQERYGYTF,TGTGCCAGCAGCCCCGGACAGGAACGTTATGGCTACACCTTC
NA,NA,TRBV7-6,TRBJ1-1,CASSSTAEAFF,TGTGCCAGCAGCTCCACAGCCGAAGCTTTCTTT
TRBD1,NA,TRBV5-6,TRBJ1-2,CASSRTGGGYTF,TGTGCCAGCAGCAGGACAGGGGGCGGCTACACCTTC
NA,NA,TRBV19,TRBJ1-2,CASSPHRFYGYTF,TGTGCCAGTAGTCCACACAGGTTCTATGGCTACACCTTC